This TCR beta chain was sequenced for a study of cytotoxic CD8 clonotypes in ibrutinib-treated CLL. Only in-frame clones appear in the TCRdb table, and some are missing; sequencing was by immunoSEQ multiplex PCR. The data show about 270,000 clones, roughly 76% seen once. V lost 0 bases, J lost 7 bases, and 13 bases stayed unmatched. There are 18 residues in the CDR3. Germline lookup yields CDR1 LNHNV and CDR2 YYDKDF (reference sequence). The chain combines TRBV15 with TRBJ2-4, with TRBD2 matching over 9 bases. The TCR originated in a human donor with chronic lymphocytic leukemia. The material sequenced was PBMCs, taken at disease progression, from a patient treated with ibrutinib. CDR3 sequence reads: CATSRDSHRTSELNIQYF. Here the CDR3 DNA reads TGTGCCACCAGCAGAGATTCCCACCGGACTAGCGAACTGAACATTCAGTACTTC.